This record concerns one T cell receptor beta chain sequence. The data were taken from a study of control samples from healthy donors and cancer patients. Measured with immunoSEQ multiplex PCR; TCRdb has only the in-frame clones, and not every one. The profile shows over 100,000 clones, about 91% of them singletons. Germline lookup yields CDR1 SSHAT and CDR2 FNYEAQ (reference sequence). CDR3 length: 15 amino acids. Trimming shortened V by 2 bases and J by 7 bases, and 15 bases separated the two germline ends. The V and J genes are TRBV7-7 and TRBJ2-1; no clear D gene. The sequenced material came from blood. The sequence was collected from a woman under 30 in good health. The CDR3 is CASSLHPGKENEQFF. Here the CDR3 DNA reads TGTGCCAGCAGCTTACATCCGGGTAAGGAGAATGAGCAGTTCTTC. Full variable domain (remainder filled in from reference TRBV7-7 and TRBJ2-1): GAGVSQSPRYKVTKRGQDVTLRCDPISSHATLYWYQQALGQGPEFLTYFNYEAQPDKSGLPSDRFSAERPEGSISTLTIQRTEQRDSAMYRCASSLHPGKENEQFFGPGTRLTVL.